Shown below are 24 T cell receptor beta chains from a single sample sequenced in a study of T cells in Graves' hyperthyroidism and ophthalmopathy. The source material, RNA transcripts, was used to amplify TCR beta CDR3 regions. The TCR CDR3 was amplified in a first-round RT-PCR using the HTBI primer set. TCRdb recomputed calls from the multiplex PCR reads with MiXCR, one row per CDR3 protein. The sample carries fewer than 550,000 distinct CDR3 sequences, 15% to 19% recorded once. The sample was blood. The receptors were gathered from a woman between 18 and 29 years old with Graves' hyperthyroidism.

This clonotype was detected many times. The chain joins TRBV20-1 to TRBJ2-1; 7 nucleotides agree with TRBD2. Germline V lookup: CDR1 DFQATT, CDR2 SNEGSKA (reference sequence). V lost 5 bases to trimming and J lost 3 bases; unmatched junction nucleotides: 10. The CDR3 consists of 15 residues. CDR3 sequence: CSASLRTRNYNEQFF. As DNA, the CDR3 is TGCAGTGCTTCCCTGCGGACTAGAAACTACAATGAGCAGTTCTTC.

Only a few counts were recorded for this clonotype. The chain combines TRBV4-1 with TRBJ2-7, with 7 nucleotides matching TRBD1. The CDR3 sequence is 15 residues long. Germline-derived CDR1 and CDR2 are MGHRA and YSYEKL. Germline trimming cut 1 base from V and 5 bases from J; bases unmatched to any gene: 8. The CDR3 coding sequence is TGCGCCAGCAGCCAAGTGGACAGGAATTATAACGAGCAGTACTTC. Translating gives CASSQVDRNYNEQYF.

In its sample, this clonotype was seen many times. This chain joins TRBV25-1 and TRBJ2-5; 9 bases fit TRBD2. The length of the CDR3 is 18 residues. With V trimmed by 1 base and J by 5 bases, 14 bases remained unmatched. Looked up from germline, CDR1 is MGHDK and CDR2 is SYGVNS. CDR3 nucleotide sequence: TGTGCCAGCAGTGAATCACTGCGCCTAGCGGGGCAGCAGGAGACCCAGTACTTC. The encoded protein is CASSESLRLAGQQETQYF. Full variable domain (remainder filled in from reference TRBV25-1 and TRBJ2-5): EADIYQTPRYLVIGTGKKITLECSQTMGHDKMYWYQQDPGMELHLIHYSYGVNSTEKGDLSSESTVSRIRTEHFPLTLESARPSHTSQYLCASSESLRLAGQQETQYFGPGTRLLVL.

There are many counts of this clonotype. CDR3 in DNA: TGTGCCAGCAGACGGACAGGGACGGGCACTGAAGCTTTCTTT. Translated, it gives CASRRTGTGTEAFF. J is TRBJ1-1 and V is TRBV5-8; 8 bases fit TRBD1. The CDR3 totals 14 residues. J lost 4 bases, V lost 5 bases, and 7 bases had no gene match. The V gene's germline CDR1 is SGHTS and CDR2 YDEGEE.

The chain joins TRBV9 to TRBJ2-1; a weak D match, TRBD1 (6 bases). V was shortened by 3 bases and J by 4 bases, with 14 bases between the two germline ends. Per germline, CDR1 SGDLS and CDR2 YYNGEE. The CDR3 spans 15 residues. The DNA for the CDR3 is TGTGCCAGCAGCGCGCTAGGGGGAGTTTACAATGAGCAGTTCTTC. Its translation: CASSALGGVYNEQFF.

In this sample, this clonotype turned up a few times. V usage is TRBV28 and J usage is TRBJ2-4, with 7 bases identical to TRBD2. This CDR3 has 20 residues. Germline loops: CDR1 MDHEN, CDR2 SYDVKM. J was trimmed by 0 bases and V by 3 bases; bases with no gene match: 17. CDR3 loop: CASSFSPHRGLAVAKNIQYF. The CDR3 region has the DNA TGTGCCAGCAGTTTTTCCCCCCACCGTGGGCTAGCGGTAGCCAAAAACATTCAGTACTTC.

This clonotype was seen repeatedly, ten times or more. This chain links TRBV20-1 with TRBJ2-1; D is perhaps TRBD1 (5 bases). CDR1 DFQATT and CDR2 SNEGSKA come from the germline V gene (reference sequence). The V and J ends lost 0 bases and 5 bases respectively, with 11 bases between them. The CDR3 extends over 14 amino acids. CDR3: CSAREARANNEQFF. The CDR3 coding sequence is TGCAGTGCTAGAGAGGCCAGGGCCAACAATGAGCAGTTCTTC.

This clonotype was seen at least ten times. The chain uses TRBV29-1 and TRBJ2-1; TRBD1 is a possible D gene (6 bases). V shed 3 bases and J shed 3 bases, with 12 bases lying between them. Germline V gene lookup returns CDR1 SQVTM and CDR2 ANQGSEA. The CDR3 contains 14 residues. This chain's CDR3 is CSVDRGIGYNEQFF. CDR3 DNA: TGCAGCGTTGACAGGGGAATCGGCTACAATGAGCAGTTCTTC.

V and J are TRBV29-1 and TRBJ1-4, with D hard to call. Germline lookup yields CDR1 SQVTM and CDR2 ANQGSEA. The CDR3 contains 12 residues. The ends were cut back, 5 bases at V and 10 bases at J, with 14 bases in the middle. CDR3 in amino acids: CSVQRAGGKLFF. CDR3 sequence (DNA): TGCAGCGTTCAACGGGCGGGTGGAAAACTGTTTTTT.

This clonotype was seen repeatedly, ten times or more. The V and J genes are TRBV24-1 and TRBJ2-2, with D uncertain. Germline CDR1 and CDR2: KGHDR and SFDVKD. This CDR3 has 14 residues. V lost 2 bases, J lost 1 base, and 4 bases lay in between. The CDR3 DNA reads as TGTGCCACCAGTGATTACGGGAACACCGGGGAGCTGTTTTTT. Its protein product is CATSDYGNTGELFF.

The chain employs TRBV11-1 and TRBJ2-3; 9 bases map to TRBD1. Germline V lookup: CDR1 SGHAT, CDR2 FQDESV (reference sequence). The trim removed 0 bases at V and 5 bases at J, leaving 6 bases unmatched. The CDR3 runs 16 residues. CDR3 loop: CASSLARDRVLDTQYF. The CDR3 DNA reads TGTGCCAGCAGCTTAGCTCGGGACAGGGTTTTAGATACGCAGTATTTT.

This clonotype was counted many times. The V and J genes are TRBV7-9 and TRBJ1-1; 11 nucleotides line up with TRBD1. The germline CDR1 and CDR2 sequences are SEHNR and FQNEAQ (reference sequence). The CDR3 totals 14 residues. V shed 4 bases and J 6 bases; nucleotides not matched to a gene: 4. CDR3 in DNA: TGTGCCAGCAGCTCGGGACAGGGGGTCCCTGAAGCTTTCTTT. Amino acid sequence: CASSSGQGVPEAFF.

This clonotype was seen repeatedly, ten times or more. V gene TRBV28 combines with J gene TRBJ1-4, with a tentative D call TRBD1 (5 bases). The germline CDR1 and CDR2 sequences are MDHEN and SYDVKM. The CDR3 is 14 amino acids. V lost 7 bases and J 8 bases, leaving 17 bases between the germline ends. The CDR3 loop is CASNFGTIGEKLFF. CDR3 nucleotide sequence: TGTGCCAGCAATTTCGGGACGATAGGGGAAAAACTGTTTTTT.

The sample holds many counts of this clonotype. The CDR3 DNA is TGTGCCAGCAGTTTCCCTGCTGAGTCGGGTCCCCCGTACGAGCAGTACTTC. Translation gives CASSFPAESGPPYEQYF. V usage is TRBV28 and J usage is TRBJ2-7; D is unresolved. V was pared by 3 bases and J by 4 bases, with 22 bases between. CDR3 length: 17 amino acids. Germline assignment: CDR1 MDHEN and CDR2 SYDVKM.

The table lists this clonotype with a few counts. The rearrangement links TRBV29-1 to TRBJ2-5; tentatively, D is TRBD2 (6 bases). CDR3 length equals 11 residues. CDR1 and CDR2 (germline): SQVTM, ANQGSEA. Deletions cut 4 bases from V and 5 bases from J, with 8 bases between. CDR3 bases: TGCAGCGTTGTCCGGGAGGAGACCCAGTACTTC. This sequence encodes CSVVREETQYF. The full variable domain, in which reference TRBV29-1 and TRBJ2-5 provide the parts outside the CDR3, is SAVISQKPSRDICQRGTSLTIQCQVDSQVTMMFWYRQQPGQSLTLIATANQGSEATYESGFVIDKFPISRPNLTFSTLTVSNMSPEDSSIYLCSVVREETQYFGPGTRLLVL.

The J gene is TRBJ1-5, the V gene TRBV30, with a possible D match to TRBD1 (6 bases). Trimming removed 2 bases from V and 3 bases from J, with 8 bases in between. This CDR3 is built from 13 residues. Germline V gene lookup returns CDR1 GTSNPN and CDR2 SVGIG (reference sequence). The CDR3 region is CAWSRGTNQPQHF. The CDR3 nucleotides read TGTGCCTGGAGTAGGGGGACCAATCAGCCCCAGCATTTT.

This clonotype has ten or more counts. The V call is TRBV5-8, the J call TRBJ1-2, with no clear D. Per germline, CDR1 SGHTS and CDR2 YDEGEE. Trimming removed 1 base at V and 3 bases at J, with 10 bases between. The CDR3 contains 14 residues. The CDR3 DNA reads TGTGCCAGCAGCTTGATAGGGATCGACTATGGCTACACCTTC. Translated, it gives CASSLIGIDYGYTF.

The V gene is TRBV10-3, the J gene TRBJ2-3; 8 bases match TRBD2. The CDR3 contains 14 residues. Trimming at V came to 11 bases and at J to 4 bases, leaving 11 bases not matched to a gene. Germline CDR1 and CDR2: ENHRY and SYGVKD. DNA for the CDR3: TGTGCCGCCCGGGGGGGGAGCGGGTCAGATACGCAGTATTTT. Amino acids: CAARGGSGSDTQYF.

This clonotype appeared a few times. The gene calls are TRBV20-1 and TRBJ2-2, with a possible D match to TRBD2 (5 bases). Germline loops: CDR1 DFQATT, CDR2 SNEGSKA (reference sequence). Trimming removed 1 base from V and 3 bases from J, with 15 bases in between. The CDR3 extends over 16 amino acids. CDR3 bases: TGCAGTGCTAGAGCCATAGTGGGAGCAGACACCGGGGAGCTGTTTTTT. It specifies CSARAIVGADTGELFF.

In the case of this clonotype: A read error may be the cause here, since a much bigger clone is one base away. The rearrangement uses TRBV9 and TRBJ2-2, with D maybe TRBD2 (7 bases). This CDR3 is built from 12 residues. In germline, CDR1 is SGDLS, CDR2 YYNGEE. The CDR3 spells CASRGGAGELSF. The DNA for the CDR3 is TGTGCCAGCAGGGGGGGGGCCGGGGAGCTGTCTTTT.

This clonotype was recorded at least ten times. The V call is TRBV5-1, the J call TRBJ2-3; 10 nucleotides match TRBD2. CDR1 SGHRS and CDR2 YFSETQ come from the germline V gene. Unmatched junction bases numbered 8, after V lost 4 bases and J lost 6 bases. The CDR3 is 15 amino acids. The CDR3 nucleotides read TGCGCCAGCAGCCCCGGGACTAGCGAATATGATACGCAGTATTTT. Translation gives CASSPGTSEYDTQYF.

The chain has TRBV5-1 and TRBJ2-3; D is possibly TRBD1 or TRBD2 (5 bases each). The germline V and J ends were trimmed by 7 bases and 0 bases, with 30 bases remaining between them. The germline CDR1 and CDR2 sequences are SGHRS and YFSETQ. The CDR3 totals 20 residues. The chain's CDR3 is CASRLGTLTTGFVSTDTQYF. CDR3 DNA sequence: TGCGCCAGCCGCCTTGGGACCCTCACGACCGGTTTTGTAAGCACAGATACGCAGTATTTT.

This clonotype was seen a few times. This chain uses TRBV19 with TRBJ1-3; 7 positions agree with TRBD1. CDR3 size: 14 residues. V shed 9 bases, J shed 2 bases, and the junction held 7 bases outside the gene matches. CDR1 is LNHDA, CDR2 SQIVND, per germline (reference sequence). The CDR3 loop reads CASLGQQTGNTIYF. The CDR3 DNA sequence: TGTGCCAGCCTGGGACAGCAGACTGGAAACACCATATATTTT.

This clonotype has a handful of counts. This chain links TRBV3-1 with TRBJ2-3; D ambiguous. V lost 1 base, J lost 2 bases, and 10 bases lay in between. This CDR3 is built from 15 residues. Germline values: CDR1 LGHDT, CDR2 YNNKEL (reference sequence). The DNA for the CDR3 is TGTGCCAGCAGCCAAGGGGTTCAATCCACAGATACGCAGTATTTT. This gives the protein CASSQGVQSTDTQYF.